This entry is about one T cell receptor (beta chain). Its antigen is still unknown. Base qualities are not provided; no much larger clone lies one nucleotide away. The CDR3 spans 14 residues, from the cysteine through the phenylalanine. This entry keeps only the CDR3 DNA: 42 bases, framed from base 1. The trim is 1 base for V and 3 bases for J, with a gap of 9 bases between the germline ends. The germline V gene gives CDR1 as SGHDT and CDR2 as YYEEEE. The sample originates from a study of blood T cell repertoires in COVID-19 (dated by TCRdb to 2020 to 2021). Notes on the research overall: Samples from collaborators originated in the United States, Italy and Spain and spanned both the acute and convalescent phases of COVID-19. The prospective study material was composed of cDNA or gDNA derived from T cells, B-cell-depleted T cells, or PBMCs. Subjects who had been exposed to COVID-19, were actively infected with it, or had recovered from it provided the deeply sampled blood TCRbeta repertoires that made up the dataset. The repertoires were made available in a free public database intended to serve as a resource for research on the immune response to SARS-CoV-2. The samples were drawn from two sources: the first 160 participants of the ongoing ImmuneRACE study, and 1,254 subjects contributed by 6 global collaborators. Sample metadata almost always included a de-identified subject ID, COVID-19 status, age in years and sex. HLA class I and class II types, where available, came from metadata supplied by the sample provider rather than from assay-based typing.

TCRbeta CDR3 regions were amplified from genomic DNA by means of the immunoSEQ Assay, a bias-controlled multiplex PCR. As for the authors' bioinformatics: Nucleated cell counts per sample were estimated from amplification of reference gene primers within the assay. To quantify the absolute abundance of each unique TCRbeta CDR3 rearrangement, sequence reads were collapsed and filtered. Productive Simpson clonality was computed per sample as the square root of Simpson's diversity index over productive rearrangements. Not all clones reach the TCRdb copy of this immuneACCESS table, which keeps in-frame sequences only. Checked studies attribute under half of the gap to unresolved V genes and leave the rest unexplained. V and J calls plus clone size are reproduced from that table; the DNA served to infer D and trimming. A total of some 320,000 clones appear in this sample, 70% to 90% of them only once. The ten largest clones add up to roughly 5% of the sample.

Participants in the prospective study were enrolled through a virtual design, were aged roughly 18 to 95 years, and lived in roughly 24 United States geographic areas. To assign participants to cohorts, the prospective study relied on clinical history that participants themselves reported in a screening survey and a study questionnaire. For ImmuneRACE Cohort 3, a participant was defined as recovered based on two consecutive negative NP/OP PCR tests, clearance by a healthcare professional, or resolution of symptoms. In the prospective study, whole blood, serum and a nasopharyngeal or oropharyngeal swab were collected from each participant by mobile phlebotomists. Participants in the prospective study had the option to provide additional blood draws and questionnaires over a roughly 2-month period. Prospective study blood samples were shipped either frozen or at room temperature before DNA extraction.

What the research found in general, with its limitations: The quantity of clinical and demographic metadata differed by source and by participant and was supplied without curation.

The source material was PBMCs or T cells enriched from blood (not recorded which). This TCR was recovered from a woman under 40 who had recovered from COVID-19. The V and J genes are TRBV5-6 and TRBJ2-3; the D gene lacks a confident call. The nucleotide sequence is given as TGTGCCAGCAGCTTGCCGGGTAGGACAGATACGCAGTATTTT. Translated, this gives CASSLPGRTDTQYF.